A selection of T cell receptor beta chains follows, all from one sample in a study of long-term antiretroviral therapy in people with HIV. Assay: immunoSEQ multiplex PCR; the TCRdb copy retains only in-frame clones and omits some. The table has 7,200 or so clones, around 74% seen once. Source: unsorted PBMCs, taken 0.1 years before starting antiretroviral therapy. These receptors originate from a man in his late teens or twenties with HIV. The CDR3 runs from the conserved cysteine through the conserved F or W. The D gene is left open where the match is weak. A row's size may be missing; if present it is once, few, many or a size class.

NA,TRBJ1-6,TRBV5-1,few,TGCGCCAGCAGCTGGGCAGGACAAAATAATTCACCCCTCCACTTT,CASSWAGQNNSPLHF
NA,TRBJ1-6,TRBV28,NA,TGTGCCAGCAGCCAATGGGGGAATTCACCCCTCCACTTT,CASSQWGNSPLHF
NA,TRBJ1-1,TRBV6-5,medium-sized,TGTGCCAGCAGTTACTCCCCAGGCCGTGAAGCTTTCTTT,CASSYSPGREAFF
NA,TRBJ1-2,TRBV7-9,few,TGTGCCAGCAGCTTACTCCACGACAGTCGGGGCTATGGCTACACCTTC,CASSLLHDSRGYGYTF
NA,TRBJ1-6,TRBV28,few,TGTGCCAGCAGTTTACCTTATAATTCACCCCTCCACTTT,CASSLPYNSPLHF
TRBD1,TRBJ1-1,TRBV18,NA,TGTGCCAGCTCACCAACGACAGGGGACACTGAAGCTTTCTTT,CASSPTTGDTEAFF
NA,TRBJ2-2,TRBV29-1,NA,TGCAGCGTTGAGAGTAACCAGAGTCAGGACCACACCGGGGAGCTGTTTTTT,CSVESNQSQDHTGELFF
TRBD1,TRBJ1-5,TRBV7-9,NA,TGTGCCAGCAGCTTAGAGGGGGGGGGACAGGGGGCTCGGGAGCCCCAGCATTTT,CASSLEGGGQGAREPQHF
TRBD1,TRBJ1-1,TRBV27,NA,TGTGCCAGCAGTTTCTTACAGGGGGGCACTGAAGCTTTCTTT,CASSFLQGGTEAFF
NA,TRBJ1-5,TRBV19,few,TGTGCCAGTAGTATCGAAGATCAGCCCCAGCATTTT,CASSIEDQPQHF
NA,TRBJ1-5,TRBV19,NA,TGTGCCAGTAGTAGCACCCAGGGGTATGGTCAGCCCCAGCATTTT,CASSSTQGYGQPQHF
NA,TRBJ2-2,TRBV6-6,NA,TGTGCCAGCAGCCTACAGGGTTCCGGGGAGCTGTTTTTT,CASSLQGSGELFF
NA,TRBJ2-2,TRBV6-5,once,TGTGCCAGCAGTTTCTCAAACACCGGGGAGCTGTTTTTT,CASSFSNTGELFF
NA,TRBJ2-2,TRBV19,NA,TGTGCCAGTAGTATGCAAAACGGGGAGCTGTTTTTT,CASSMQNGELFF
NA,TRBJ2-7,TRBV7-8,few,TGTGCCAGCAGCAGAGACAGAGAGGAGCAGTACTTC,CASSRDREEQYF
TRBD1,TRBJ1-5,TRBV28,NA,TGTGCCAGCAGTTACCTTCCGGGACAGGGGCGGAATCAGCCCCAGCATTTT,CASSYLPGQGRNQPQHF
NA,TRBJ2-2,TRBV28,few,TGTGCCAGCAGCTCCGTCAACACCGGGGAGCTGTTTTTT,CASSSVNTGELFF
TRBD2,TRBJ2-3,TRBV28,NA,TGTGCCAGCAGTTCCCCCCCGGGAGGTCAGCGATCAGATACGCAGTATTTT,CASSSPPGGQRSDTQYF
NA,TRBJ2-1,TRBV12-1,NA,NA,CASGPRAVAPGAPSYNEQFF
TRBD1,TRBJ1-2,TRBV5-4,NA,TGTGCCAGCAGCATACGACAGGGGGAGGACTATGGCTACACCTTC,CASSIRQGEDYGYTF
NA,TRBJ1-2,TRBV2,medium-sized,TGTGCCGGCCGGGTGGCCCCACAGGTGAACTATGGCTACACCTTC,CAGRVAPQVNYGYTF
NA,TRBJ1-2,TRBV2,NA,TGTGCCAGCAGTGACGGGAGCAGCCTCGGCTACACCTTC,CASSDGSSLGYTF
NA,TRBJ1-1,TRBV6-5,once,TGTGCCAGCAGTTACTCGGATCCCAAGGAAGCTTTCTTT,CASSYSDPKEAFF
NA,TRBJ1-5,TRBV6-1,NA,TGTGCCAGCAGTGAAGGAATAGATCAGCCCCAGCATTTT,CASSEGIDQPQHF
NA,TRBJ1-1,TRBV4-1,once,TGCGCCAGCCAGGGACCCCTCCGGGGCACTGAAGCTTTCTTT,CASQGPLRGTEAFF
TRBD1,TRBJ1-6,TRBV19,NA,TGTGCCAGTAGTGGGACAGACCCAGTTAATTCACCCCTCCACTTT,CASSGTDPVNSPLHF
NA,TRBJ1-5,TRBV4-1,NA,TGCGCCAGCAGCCAAGATAGGGCAATCAGCAATCAGCCCCAGCATTTT,CASSQDRAISNQPQHF
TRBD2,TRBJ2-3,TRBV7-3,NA,TGTGCCAGCAGCCTAGGACTAGCGGGGGGAGATACGCAGTATTTT,CASSLGLAGGDTQYF
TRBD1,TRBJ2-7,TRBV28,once,TGTGCCAGCAGTTTATACCCTCGACAGGGGGCGTACGAGCAGTACTTC,CASSLYPRQGAYEQYF
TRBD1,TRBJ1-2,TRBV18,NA,TGTGCCAGCTCATCGATGACAGGGGTCAATGGCTACACCTTC,CASSSMTGVNGYTF
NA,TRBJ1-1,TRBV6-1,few,TGTGCCAGCAGTGAAAACAGGGCCACTGAAGCTTTCTTT,CASSENRATEAFF
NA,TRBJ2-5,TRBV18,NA,TGTGCCAGCTCACAAATCCCCGGACAGCAAGAGACCCAGTACTTC,CASSQIPGQQETQYF
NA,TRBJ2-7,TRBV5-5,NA,TGTGCCAGCAGCTTGGGGGGGAACTCCTACGAGCAGTACTTC,CASSLGGNSYEQYF
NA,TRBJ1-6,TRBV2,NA,TGTGCCAGCTCCGGATGGCAGGGAAAATCACCCCTCCACTTT,CASSGWQGKSPLHF
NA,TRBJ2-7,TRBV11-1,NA,TGTGCCAGCAGCCCGCGGGACAGCCCCTACGAGCAGTACTTC,CASSPRDSPYEQYF
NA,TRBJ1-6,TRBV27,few,TGTGCCAGCAGTAACTTGAATTCACCCCTCCACTTT,CASSNLNSPLHF